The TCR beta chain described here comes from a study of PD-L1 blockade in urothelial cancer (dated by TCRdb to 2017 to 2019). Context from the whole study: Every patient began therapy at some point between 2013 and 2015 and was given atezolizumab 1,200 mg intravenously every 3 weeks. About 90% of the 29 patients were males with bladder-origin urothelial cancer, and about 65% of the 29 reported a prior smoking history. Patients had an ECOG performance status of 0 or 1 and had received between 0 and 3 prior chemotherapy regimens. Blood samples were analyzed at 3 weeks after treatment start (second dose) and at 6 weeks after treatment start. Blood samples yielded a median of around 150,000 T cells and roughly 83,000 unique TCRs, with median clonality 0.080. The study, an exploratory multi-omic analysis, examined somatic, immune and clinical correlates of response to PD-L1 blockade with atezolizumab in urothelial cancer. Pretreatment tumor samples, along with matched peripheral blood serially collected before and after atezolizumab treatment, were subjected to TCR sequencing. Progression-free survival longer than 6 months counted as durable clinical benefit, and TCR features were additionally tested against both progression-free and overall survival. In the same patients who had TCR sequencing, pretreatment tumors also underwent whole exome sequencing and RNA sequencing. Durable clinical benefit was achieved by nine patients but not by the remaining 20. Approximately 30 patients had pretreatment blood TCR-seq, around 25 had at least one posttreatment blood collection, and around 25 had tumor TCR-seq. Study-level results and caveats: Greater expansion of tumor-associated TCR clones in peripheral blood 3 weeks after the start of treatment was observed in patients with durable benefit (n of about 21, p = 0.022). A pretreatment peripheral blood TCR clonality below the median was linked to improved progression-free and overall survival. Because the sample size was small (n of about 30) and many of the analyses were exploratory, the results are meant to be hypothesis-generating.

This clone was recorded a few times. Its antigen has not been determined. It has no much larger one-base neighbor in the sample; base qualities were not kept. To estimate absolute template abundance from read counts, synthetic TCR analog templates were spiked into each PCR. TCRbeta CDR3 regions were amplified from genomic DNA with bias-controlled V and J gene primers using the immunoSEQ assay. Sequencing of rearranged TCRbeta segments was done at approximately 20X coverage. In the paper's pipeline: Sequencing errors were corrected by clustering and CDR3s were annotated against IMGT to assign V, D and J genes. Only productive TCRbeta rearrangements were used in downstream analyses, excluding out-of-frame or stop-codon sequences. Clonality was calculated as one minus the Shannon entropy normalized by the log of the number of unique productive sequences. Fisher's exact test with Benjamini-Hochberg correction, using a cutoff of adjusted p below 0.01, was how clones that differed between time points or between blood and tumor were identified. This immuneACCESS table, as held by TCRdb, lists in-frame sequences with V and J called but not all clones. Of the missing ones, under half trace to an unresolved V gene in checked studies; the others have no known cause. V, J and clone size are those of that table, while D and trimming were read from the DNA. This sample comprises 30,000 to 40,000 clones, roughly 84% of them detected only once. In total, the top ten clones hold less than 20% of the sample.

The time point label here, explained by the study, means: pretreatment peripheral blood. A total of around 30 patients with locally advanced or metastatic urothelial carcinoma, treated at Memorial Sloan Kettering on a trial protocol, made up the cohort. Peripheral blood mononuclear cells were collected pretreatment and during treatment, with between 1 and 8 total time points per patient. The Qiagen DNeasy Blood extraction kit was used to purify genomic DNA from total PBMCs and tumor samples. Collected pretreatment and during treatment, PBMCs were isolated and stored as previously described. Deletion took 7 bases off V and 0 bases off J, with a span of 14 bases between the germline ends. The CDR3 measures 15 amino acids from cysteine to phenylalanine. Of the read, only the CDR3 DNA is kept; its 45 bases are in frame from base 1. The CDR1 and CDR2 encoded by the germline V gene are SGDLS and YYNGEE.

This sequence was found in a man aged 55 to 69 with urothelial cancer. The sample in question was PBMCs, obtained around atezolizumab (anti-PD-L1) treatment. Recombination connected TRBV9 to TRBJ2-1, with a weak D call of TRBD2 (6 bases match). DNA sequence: TGTGCCAGCGGGGATAGCGGAAGCTCCTACAATGAGCAGTTCTTC. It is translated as CASGDSGSSYNEQFF.